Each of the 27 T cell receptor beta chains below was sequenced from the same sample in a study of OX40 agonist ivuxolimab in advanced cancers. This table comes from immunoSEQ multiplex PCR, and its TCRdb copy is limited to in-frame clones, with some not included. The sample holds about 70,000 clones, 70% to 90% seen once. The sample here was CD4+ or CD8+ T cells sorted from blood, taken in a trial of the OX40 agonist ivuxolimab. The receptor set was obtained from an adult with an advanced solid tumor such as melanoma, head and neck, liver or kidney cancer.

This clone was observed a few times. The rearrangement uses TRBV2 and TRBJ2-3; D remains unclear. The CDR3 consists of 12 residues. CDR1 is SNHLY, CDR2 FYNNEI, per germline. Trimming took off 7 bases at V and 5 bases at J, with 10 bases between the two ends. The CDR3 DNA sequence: TGTGCCAGCACTGAGTTAAGAGATACGCAGTATTTT. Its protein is CASTELRDTQYF. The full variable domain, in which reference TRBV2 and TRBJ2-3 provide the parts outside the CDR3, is EPEVTQTPSHQVTQMGQEVILRCVPISNHLYFYWYRQILGQKVEFLVSFYNNEISEKSEIFDDQFSVERPDGSNFTLKIRSTKLEDSAMYFCASTELRDTQYFGPGTRLTVL.

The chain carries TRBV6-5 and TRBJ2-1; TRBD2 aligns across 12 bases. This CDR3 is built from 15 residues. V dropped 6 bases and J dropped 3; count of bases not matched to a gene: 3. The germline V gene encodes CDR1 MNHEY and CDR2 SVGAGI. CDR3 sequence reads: CASRASGGVYNEQFF. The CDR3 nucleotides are TGTGCCAGCAGGGCTAGCGGGGGGGTCTACAATGAGCAGTTCTTC.

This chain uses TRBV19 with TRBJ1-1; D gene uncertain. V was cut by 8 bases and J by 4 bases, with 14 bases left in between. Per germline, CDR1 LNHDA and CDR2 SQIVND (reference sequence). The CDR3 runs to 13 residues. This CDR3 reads CASCGEGFTEAFF. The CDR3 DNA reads TGTGCCAGTTGTGGAGAGGGATTCACTGAAGCTTTCTTT. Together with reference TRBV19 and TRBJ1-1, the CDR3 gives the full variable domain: DGGITQSPKYLFRKEGQNVTLSCEQNLNHDAMYWYRQDPGQGLRLIYYSQIVNDFQKGDIAEGYSVSREKKESFPLTVTSAQKNPTAFYLCASCGEGFTEAFFGQGTRLTVV.

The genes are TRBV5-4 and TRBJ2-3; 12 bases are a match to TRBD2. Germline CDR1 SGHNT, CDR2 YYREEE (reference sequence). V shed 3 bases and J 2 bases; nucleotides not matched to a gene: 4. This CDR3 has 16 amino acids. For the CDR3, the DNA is TGTGCCAGCAGCTCCTGGACTAGCGGGATCACAGATACGCAGTATTTT. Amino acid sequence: CASSSWTSGITDTQYF.

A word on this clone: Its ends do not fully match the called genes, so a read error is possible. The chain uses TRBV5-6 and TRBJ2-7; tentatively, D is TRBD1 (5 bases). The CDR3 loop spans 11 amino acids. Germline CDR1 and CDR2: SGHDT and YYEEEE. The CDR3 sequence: CASRLGPEQYF. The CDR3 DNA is TGTGCCAGCAGATTGGGGCCCGAGCAGTACTTC.

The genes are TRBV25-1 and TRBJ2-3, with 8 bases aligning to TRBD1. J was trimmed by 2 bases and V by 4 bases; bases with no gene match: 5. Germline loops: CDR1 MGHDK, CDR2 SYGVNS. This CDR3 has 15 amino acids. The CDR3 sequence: CASSVQGAATDTQYF. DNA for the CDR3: TGTGCCAGCAGTGTGCAGGGGGCTGCCACAGATACGCAGTATTTT. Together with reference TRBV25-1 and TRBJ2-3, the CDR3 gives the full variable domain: EADIYQTPRYLVIGTGKKITLECSQTMGHDKMYWYQQDPGMELHLIHYSYGVNSTEKGDLSSESTVSRIRTEHFPLTLESARPSHTSQYLCASSVQGAATDTQYFGPGTRLTVL.

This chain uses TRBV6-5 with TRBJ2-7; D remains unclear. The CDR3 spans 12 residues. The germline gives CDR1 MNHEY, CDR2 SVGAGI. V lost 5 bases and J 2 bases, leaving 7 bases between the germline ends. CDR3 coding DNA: TGTGCCAGCAGTCTCGACACCTACGAGCAGTACTTC. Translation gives CASSLDTYEQYF.

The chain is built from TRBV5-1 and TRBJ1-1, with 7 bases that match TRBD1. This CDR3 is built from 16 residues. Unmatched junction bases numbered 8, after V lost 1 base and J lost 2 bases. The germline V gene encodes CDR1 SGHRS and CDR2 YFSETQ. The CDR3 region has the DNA TGCGCCAGCAGCTTGCGGGGAGGGGGCGCAAACACTGAAGCTTTCTTT. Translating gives CASSLRGGGANTEAFF.

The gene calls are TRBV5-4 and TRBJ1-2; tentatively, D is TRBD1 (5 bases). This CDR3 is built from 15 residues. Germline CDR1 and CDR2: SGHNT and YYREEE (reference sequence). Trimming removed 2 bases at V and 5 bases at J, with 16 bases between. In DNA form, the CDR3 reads TGTGCCAGCAGCTTAGGCCAAAGGCGGGGGTATGGCTACACCTTC. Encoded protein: CASSLGQRRGYGYTF.

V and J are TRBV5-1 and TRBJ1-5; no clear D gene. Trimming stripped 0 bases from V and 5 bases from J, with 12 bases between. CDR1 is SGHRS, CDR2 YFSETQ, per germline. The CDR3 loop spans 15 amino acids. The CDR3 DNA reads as TGCGCCAGCAGCTTGGGTGGGCAGAACCATCAGCCCCAGCATTTT. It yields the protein CASSLGGQNHQPQHF.

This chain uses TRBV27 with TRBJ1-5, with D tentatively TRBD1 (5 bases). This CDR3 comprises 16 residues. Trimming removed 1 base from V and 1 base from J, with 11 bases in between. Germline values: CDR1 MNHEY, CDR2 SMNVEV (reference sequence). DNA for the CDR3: TGTGCCAGCAGTTTATTTCAGGGAGGGAGCAATCAGCCCCAGCATTTT. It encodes CASSLFQGGSNQPQHF.

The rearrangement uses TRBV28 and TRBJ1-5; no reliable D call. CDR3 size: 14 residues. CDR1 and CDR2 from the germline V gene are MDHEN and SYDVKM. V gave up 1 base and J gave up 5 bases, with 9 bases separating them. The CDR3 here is CASSLLGWDQPQHF. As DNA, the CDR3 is TGTGCCAGCAGTTTATTAGGGTGGGATCAGCCCCAGCATTTT. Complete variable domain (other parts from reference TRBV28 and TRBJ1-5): DVKVTQSSRYLVKRTGEKVFLECVQDMDHENMFWYRQDPGLGLRLIYFSYDVKMKEKGDIPEGYSVSREKKERFSLILESASTNQTSMYLCASSLLGWDQPQHFGDGTRLSIL.

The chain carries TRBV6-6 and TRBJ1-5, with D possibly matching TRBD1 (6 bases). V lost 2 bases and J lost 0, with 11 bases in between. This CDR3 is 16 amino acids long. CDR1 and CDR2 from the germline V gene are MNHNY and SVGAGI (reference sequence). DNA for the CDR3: TGTGCCAGCAGTTACGGTGGGACACGTAGCAATCAGCCCCAGCATTTT. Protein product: CASSYGGTRSNQPQHF.

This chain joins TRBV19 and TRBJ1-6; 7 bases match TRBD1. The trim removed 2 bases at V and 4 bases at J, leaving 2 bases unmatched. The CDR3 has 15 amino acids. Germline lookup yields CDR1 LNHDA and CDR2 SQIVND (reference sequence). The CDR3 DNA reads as TGTGCCAGTAGTATAATGGGACAGTATAATTCACCCCTCCACTTT. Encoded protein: CASSIMGQYNSPLHF.

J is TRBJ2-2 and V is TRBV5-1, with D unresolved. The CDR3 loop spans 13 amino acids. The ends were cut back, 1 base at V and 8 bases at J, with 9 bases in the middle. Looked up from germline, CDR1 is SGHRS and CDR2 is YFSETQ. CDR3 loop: CASSLTFGGELFF. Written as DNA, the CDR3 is TGCGCCAGCAGCTTGACATTCGGAGGGGAGCTGTTTTTT. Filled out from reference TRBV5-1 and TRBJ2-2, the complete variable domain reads KAGVTQTPRYLIKTRGQQVTLSCSPISGHRSVSWYQQTPGQGLQFLFEYFSETQRNKGNFPGRFSGRQFSNSRSEMNVSTLELGDSALYLCASSLTFGGELFFGEGSRLTVL.

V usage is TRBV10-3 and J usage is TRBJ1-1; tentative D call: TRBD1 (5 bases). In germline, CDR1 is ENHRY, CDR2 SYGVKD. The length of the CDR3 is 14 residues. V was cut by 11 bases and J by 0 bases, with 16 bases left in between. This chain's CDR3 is CAASLGGVNTEAFF. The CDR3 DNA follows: TGTGCCGCGAGCTTGGGGGGAGTGAACACTGAAGCTTTCTTT.

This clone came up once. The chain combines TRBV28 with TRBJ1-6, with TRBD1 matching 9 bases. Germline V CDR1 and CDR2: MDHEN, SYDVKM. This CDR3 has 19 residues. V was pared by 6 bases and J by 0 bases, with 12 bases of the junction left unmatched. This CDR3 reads CASRILGDRASSYNSPLHF. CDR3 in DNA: TGTGCCAGCAGGATCCTCGGGGACAGGGCGAGCTCCTATAATTCACCCCTCCACTTT.

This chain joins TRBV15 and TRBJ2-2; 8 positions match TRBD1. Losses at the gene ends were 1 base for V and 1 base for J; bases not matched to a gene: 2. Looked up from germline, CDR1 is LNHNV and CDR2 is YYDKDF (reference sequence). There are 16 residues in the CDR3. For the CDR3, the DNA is TGTGCCACCAGCAGAGGCGGGACAGGGAACACCGGGGAGCTGTTTTTT. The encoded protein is CATSRGGTGNTGELFF.

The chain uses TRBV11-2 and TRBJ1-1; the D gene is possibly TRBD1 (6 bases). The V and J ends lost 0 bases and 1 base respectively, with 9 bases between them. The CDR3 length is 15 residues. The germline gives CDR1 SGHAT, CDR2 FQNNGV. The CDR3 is CASSLDVGGNTEAFF. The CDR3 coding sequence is TGTGCCAGCAGCTTAGACGTAGGGGGGAACACTGAAGCTTTCTTT.

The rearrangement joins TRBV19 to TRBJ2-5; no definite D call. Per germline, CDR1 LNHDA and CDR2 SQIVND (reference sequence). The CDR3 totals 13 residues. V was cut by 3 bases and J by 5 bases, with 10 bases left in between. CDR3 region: CASSISWAETQYF. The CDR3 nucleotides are TGTGCCAGTAGTATTTCGTGGGCGGAGACCCAGTACTTC. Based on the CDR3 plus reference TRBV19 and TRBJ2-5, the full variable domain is DGGITQSPKYLFRKEGQNVTLSCEQNLNHDAMYWYRQDPGQGLRLIYYSQIVNDFQKGDIAEGYSVSREKKESFPLTVTSAQKNPTAFYLCASSISWAETQYFGPGTRLLVL.

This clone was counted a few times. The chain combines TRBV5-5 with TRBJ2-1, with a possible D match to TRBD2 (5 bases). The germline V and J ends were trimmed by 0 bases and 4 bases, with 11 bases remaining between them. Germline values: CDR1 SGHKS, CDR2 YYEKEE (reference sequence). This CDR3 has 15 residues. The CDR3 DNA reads TGTGCCAGCAGCTTGGGTCCGGGGAATTACAATGAGCAGTTCTTC. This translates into CASSLGPGNYNEQFF. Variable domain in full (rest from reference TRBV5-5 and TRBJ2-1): DAGVTQSPTHLIKTRGQQVTLRCSPISGHKSVSWYQQVLGQGPQFIFQYYEKEERGRGNFPDRFSARQFPNYSSELNVNALLLGDSALYLCASSLGPGNYNEQFFGPGTRLTVL.

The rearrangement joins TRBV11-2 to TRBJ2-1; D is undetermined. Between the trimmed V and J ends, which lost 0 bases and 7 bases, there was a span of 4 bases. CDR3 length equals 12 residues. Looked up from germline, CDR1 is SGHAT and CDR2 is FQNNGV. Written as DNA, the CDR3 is TGTGCCAGCAGCTTAGATAGGAATGAGCAGTTCTTC. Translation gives CASSLDRNEQFF.

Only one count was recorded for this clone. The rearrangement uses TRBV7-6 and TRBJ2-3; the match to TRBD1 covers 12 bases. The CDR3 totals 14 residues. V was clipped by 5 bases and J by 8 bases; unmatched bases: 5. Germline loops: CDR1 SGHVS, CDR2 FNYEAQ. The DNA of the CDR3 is TGTGCCAGCAGCCCGGGACAGGGGGCCGGTACGCAGTATTTT. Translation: CASSPGQGAGTQYF.

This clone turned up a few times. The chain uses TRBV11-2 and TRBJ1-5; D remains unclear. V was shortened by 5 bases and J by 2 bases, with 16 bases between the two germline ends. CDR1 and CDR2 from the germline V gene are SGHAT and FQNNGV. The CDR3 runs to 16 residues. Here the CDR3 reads CASSGNPVGGNQPQHF. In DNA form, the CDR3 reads TGTGCCAGCAGCGGCAACCCGGTCGGAGGCAATCAGCCCCAGCATTTT.

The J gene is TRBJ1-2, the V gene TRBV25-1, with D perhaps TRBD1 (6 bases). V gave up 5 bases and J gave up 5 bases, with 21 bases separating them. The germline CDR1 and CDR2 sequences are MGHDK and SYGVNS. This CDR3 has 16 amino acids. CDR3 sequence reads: CASSFGGLTEAYGYTF. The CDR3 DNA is TGTGCCAGCAGTTTTGGGGGCCTGACGGAAGCTTATGGCTACACCTTC.

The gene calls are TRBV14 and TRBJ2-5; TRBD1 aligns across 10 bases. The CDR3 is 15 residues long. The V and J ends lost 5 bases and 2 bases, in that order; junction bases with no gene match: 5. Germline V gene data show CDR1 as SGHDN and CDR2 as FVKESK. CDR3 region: CASSTTGGLQETQYF. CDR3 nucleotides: TGTGCCAGCAGCACGACAGGGGGCCTTCAAGAGACCCAGTACTTC. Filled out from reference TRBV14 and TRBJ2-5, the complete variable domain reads EAGVTQFPSHSVIEKGQTVTLRCDPISGHDNLYWYRRVMGKEIKFLLHFVKESKQDESGMPNNRFLAERTGGTYSTLKVQPAELEDSGVYFCASSTTGGLQETQYFGPGTRLLVL.

CDR3 nucleotides: TGTGCCAGCAGCCCGGGACCGCCGCAGAACACTGAAGCTTTCTTT. Its protein product is CASSPGPPQNTEAFF. V gene TRBV5-4 combines with J gene TRBJ1-1; D is perhaps TRBD1 (5 bases). V lost 4 bases to trimming and J lost 1 base, with 14 bases between them. This CDR3 contains 15 residues. Germline V lookup: CDR1 SGHNT, CDR2 YYREEE (reference sequence).